Below, one T cell receptor beta chain is given with its context. Its specificity is unknown. The data originate from a study of blood T cells in healthy people across ages. Study-wide context: Capturing about one barcoded beta molecule per two T cells was achieved by template switching.

Study results and limitations: Higher diversity and more naive CD4+ cells were features of long-lived donors, compared to aged donors. Diversity of TCR beta per million T cells declined in a roughly linear way with age.

A J-beta primer mix and a sample-barcoded 5' primer were used in a second PCR of about 7 to 12 cycles. TCRdb re-called the 5' RACE reads with MiXCR, one entry per CDR3 protein. The table shows 1.4 million to 1.5 million distinct CDR3 sequences, with around 39% occurring only once. Healthy Russian Caucasian donors spanned ages about 6 to 100 years. The CDR3 runs to 17 residues. The V gene's germline CDR1 is MGHDK and CDR2 SYGVNS. The V end lost 1 base, the J end lost 1 base, and 11 bases lay between the germline ends. The rearrangement uses TRBV25-1 and TRBJ2-6; D remains ambiguous. This clonotype originated in a woman younger than 30 in good health. Sequencing was done on a sample of blood. The CDR3 DNA reads as TGTGCCAGCAGTGAATTAGGGAAAATATCTGGGGCCAACGTCCTGACTTTC. Residues: CASSELGKISGANVLTF.